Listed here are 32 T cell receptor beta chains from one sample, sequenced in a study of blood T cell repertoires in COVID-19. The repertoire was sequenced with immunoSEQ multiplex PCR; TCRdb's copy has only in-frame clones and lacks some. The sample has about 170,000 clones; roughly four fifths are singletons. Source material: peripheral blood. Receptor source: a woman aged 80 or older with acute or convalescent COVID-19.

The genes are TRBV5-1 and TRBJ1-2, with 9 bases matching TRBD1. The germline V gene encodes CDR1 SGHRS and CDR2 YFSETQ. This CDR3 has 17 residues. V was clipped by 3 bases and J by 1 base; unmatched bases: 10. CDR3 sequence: CASSSGRGQGNNYGYTF. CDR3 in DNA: TGCGCCAGCAGCTCGGGCAGAGGACAGGGGAATAACTATGGCTACACCTTC.

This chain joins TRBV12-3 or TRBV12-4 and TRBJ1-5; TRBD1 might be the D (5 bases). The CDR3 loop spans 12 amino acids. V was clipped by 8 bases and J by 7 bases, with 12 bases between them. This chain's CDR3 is CASGGGRQPQHF. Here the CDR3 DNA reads TGTGCCAGCGGCGGGGGGAGGCAGCCCCAGCATTTT.

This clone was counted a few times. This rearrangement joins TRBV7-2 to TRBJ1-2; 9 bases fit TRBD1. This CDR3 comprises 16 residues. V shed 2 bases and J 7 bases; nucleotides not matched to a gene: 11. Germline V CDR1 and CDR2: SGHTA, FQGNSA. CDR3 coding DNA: TGTGCCAGCAGCTTAACCCGGGACAGGGCGACGAGTGGCTACACCTTC. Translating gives CASSLTRDRATSGYTF.

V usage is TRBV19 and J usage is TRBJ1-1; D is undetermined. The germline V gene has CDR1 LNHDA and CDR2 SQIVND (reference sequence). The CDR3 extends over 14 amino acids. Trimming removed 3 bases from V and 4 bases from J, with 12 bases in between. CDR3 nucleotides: TGTGCCAGTAGTATTTATTCTGAGGGCACTGAAGCTTTCTTT. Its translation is CASSIYSEGTEAFF.

The CDR3 DNA reads as TGCGCCAGCAGTGGGGGGGACAGGGGCTACAATGAGCAGTTCTTC. Protein sequence: CASSGGDRGYNEQFF. The chain employs TRBV10-1 and TRBJ2-1; 10 bases fit TRBD1. The J segment lost 3 bases and the V segment lost 4 bases, leaving 3 bases of the junction unmatched. The germline V gene has CDR1 WNHNN and CDR2 SYGVQD (reference sequence). The CDR3 totals 15 residues.

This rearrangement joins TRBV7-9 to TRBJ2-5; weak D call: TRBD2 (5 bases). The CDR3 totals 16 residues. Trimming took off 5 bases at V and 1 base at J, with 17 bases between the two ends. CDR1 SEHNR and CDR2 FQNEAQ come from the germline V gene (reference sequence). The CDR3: CASSKRVVAFQETQYF. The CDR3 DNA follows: TGTGCCAGCAGCAAGAGGGTAGTAGCATTCCAAGAGACCCAGTACTTC.

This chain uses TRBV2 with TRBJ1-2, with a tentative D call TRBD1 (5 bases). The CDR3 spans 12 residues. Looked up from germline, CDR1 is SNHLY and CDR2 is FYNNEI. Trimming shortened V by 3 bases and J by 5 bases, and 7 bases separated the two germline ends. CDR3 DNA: TGTGCCAGCAGTGAGGAGGGGTATGGCTACACCTTC. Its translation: CASSEEGYGYTF. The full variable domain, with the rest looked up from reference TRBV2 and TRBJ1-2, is EPEVTQTPSHQVTQMGQEVILRCVPISNHLYFYWYRQILGQKVEFLVSFYNNEISEKSEIFDDQFSVERPDGSNFTLKIRSTKLEDSAMYFCASSEEGYGYTFGSGTRLTVV.

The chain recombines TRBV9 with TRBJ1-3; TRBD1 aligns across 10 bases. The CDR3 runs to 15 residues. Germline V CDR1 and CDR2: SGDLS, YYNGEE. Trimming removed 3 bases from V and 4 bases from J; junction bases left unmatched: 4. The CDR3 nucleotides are TGTGCCAGCAGCGCCGGGACAGGGGTCGGAAACACCATATATTTT. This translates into CASSAGTGVGNTIYF.

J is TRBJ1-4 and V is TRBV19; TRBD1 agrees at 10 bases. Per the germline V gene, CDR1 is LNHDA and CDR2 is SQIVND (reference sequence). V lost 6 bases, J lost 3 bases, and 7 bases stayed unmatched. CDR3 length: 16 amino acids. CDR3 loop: CASRSTGGFSNEKLFF. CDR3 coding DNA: TGTGCCAGTAGATCGACAGGGGGCTTCTCTAATGAAAAACTGTTTTTT. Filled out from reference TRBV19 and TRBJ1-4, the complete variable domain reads DGGITQSPKYLFRKEGQNVTLSCEQNLNHDAMYWYRQDPGQGLRLIYYSQIVNDFQKGDIAEGYSVSREKKESFPLTVTSAQKNPTAFYLCASRSTGGFSNEKLFFGSGTQLSVL.

The CDR3 protein is CASSPYPRTSGSSYEQYF. The CDR3 bases are TGTGCCAGCAGCCCCTACCCCCGGACTAGCGGGTCTTCCTACGAGCAGTACTTC. The chain carries TRBV14 and TRBJ2-7; TRBD2 matches 11 bases. Losses at the gene ends were 4 bases for V and 1 base for J; bases not matched to a gene: 12. The germline gives CDR1 SGHDN, CDR2 FVKESK. The CDR3 is 18 amino acids.

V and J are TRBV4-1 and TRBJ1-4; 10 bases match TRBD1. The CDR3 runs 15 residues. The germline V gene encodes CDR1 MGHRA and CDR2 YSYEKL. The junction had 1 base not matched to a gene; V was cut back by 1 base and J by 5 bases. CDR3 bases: TGCGCCAGCAGCCAAGCGGGACAGGGGAATGAAAAACTGTTTTTT. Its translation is CASSQAGQGNEKLFF.

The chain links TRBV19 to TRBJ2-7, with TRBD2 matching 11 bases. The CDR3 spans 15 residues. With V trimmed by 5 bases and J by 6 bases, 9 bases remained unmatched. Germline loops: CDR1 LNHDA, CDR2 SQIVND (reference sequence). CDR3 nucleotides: TGTGCCAGTAGTGCGACTAGCGGGACTCTTTTCGAGCAGTACTTC. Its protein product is CASSATSGTLFEQYF.

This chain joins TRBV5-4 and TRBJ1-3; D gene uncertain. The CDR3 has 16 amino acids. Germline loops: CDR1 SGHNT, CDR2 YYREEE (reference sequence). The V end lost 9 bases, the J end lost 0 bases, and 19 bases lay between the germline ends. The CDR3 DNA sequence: TGTGCCACTGTGGCCGGAGGGCCTAGCTCTGGAAACACCATATATTTT. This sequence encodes CATVAGGPSSGNTIYF.

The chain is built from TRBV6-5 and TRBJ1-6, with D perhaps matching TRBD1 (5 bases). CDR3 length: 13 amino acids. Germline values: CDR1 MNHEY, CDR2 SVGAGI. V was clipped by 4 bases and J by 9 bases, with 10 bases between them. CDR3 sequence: CASSSGVRSPLHF. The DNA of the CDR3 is TGTGCCAGCAGTTCGGGGGTCCGTTCACCCCTCCACTTT.

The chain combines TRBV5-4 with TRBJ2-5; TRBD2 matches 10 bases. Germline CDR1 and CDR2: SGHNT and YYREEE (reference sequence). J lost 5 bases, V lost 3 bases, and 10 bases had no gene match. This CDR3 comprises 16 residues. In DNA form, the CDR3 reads TGTGCCAGCAGCTCCAAGCGGGGGGGCGATTTTGAGACCCAGTACTTC. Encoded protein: CASSSKRGGDFETQYF.

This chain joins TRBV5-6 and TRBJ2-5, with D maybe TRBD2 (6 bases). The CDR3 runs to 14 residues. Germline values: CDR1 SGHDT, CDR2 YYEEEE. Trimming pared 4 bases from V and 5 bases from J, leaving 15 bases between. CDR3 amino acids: CASSPMTRRETQYF. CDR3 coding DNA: TGTGCCAGCAGCCCTATGACTAGAAGGGAGACCCAGTACTTC.

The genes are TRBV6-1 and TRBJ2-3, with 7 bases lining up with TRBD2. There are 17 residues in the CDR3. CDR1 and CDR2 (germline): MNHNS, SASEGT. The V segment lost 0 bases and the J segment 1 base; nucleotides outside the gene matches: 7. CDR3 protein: CASSEAPRLAGTDTQYF. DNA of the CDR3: TGTGCCAGCAGTGAAGCGCCCCGACTAGCAGGCACAGATACGCAGTATTTT.

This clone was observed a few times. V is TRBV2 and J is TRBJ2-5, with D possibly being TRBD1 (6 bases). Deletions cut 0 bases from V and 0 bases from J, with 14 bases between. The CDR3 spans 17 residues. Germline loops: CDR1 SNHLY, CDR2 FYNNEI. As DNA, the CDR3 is TGTGCCAGCAGTGAAGCGGGGGCACAGTGGTACCAAGAGACCCAGTACTTC. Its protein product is CASSEAGAQWYQETQYF.

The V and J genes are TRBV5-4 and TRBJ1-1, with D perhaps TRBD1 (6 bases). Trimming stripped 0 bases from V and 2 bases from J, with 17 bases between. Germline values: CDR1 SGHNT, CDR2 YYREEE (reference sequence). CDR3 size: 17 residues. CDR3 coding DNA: TGTGCCAGCAGCTTGGGGTGGGCGGGGGCGAGTAACACTGAAGCTTTCTTT. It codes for CASSLGWAGASNTEAFF.

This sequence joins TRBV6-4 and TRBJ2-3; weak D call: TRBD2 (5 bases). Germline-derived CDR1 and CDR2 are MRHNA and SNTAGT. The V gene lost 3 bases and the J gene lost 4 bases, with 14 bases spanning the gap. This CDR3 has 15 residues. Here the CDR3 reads CASSESSGLSDTQYF. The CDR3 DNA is TGTGCCAGCAGTGAATCCTCAGGACTTTCAGATACGCAGTATTTT.

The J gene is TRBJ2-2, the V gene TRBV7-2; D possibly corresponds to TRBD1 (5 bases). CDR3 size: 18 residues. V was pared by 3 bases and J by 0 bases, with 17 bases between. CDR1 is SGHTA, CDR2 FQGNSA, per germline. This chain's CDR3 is CASSFVRVGTANTGELFF. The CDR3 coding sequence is TGTGCCAGCAGCTTCGTCAGGGTAGGTACAGCGAACACCGGGGAGCTGTTTTTT. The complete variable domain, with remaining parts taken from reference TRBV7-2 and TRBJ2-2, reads GAGVSQSPSNKVTEKGKDVELRCDPISGHTALYWYRQSLGQGLEFLIYFQGNSAPDKSGLPSDRFSAERTGGSVSTLTIQRTQQEDSAVYLCASSFVRVGTANTGELFFGEGSRLTVL.

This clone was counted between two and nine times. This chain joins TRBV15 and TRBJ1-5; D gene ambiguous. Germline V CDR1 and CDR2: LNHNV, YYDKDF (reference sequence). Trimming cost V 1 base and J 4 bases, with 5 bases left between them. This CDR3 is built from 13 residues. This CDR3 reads CATSRGVNQPQHF. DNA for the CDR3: TGTGCCACCAGCAGAGGTGTAAATCAGCCCCAGCATTTT.

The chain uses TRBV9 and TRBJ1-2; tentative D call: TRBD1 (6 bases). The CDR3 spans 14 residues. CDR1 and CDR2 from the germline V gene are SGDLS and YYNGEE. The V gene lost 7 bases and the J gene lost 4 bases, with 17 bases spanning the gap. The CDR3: CASGQTGGGYGYTF. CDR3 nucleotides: TGTGCCAGCGGTCAGACAGGAGGAGGCTATGGCTACACCTTC. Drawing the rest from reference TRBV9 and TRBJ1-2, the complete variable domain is DSGVTQTPKHLITATGQRVTLRCSPRSGDLSVYWYQQSLDQGLQFLIQYYNGEERAKGNILERFSAQQFPDLHSELNLSSLELGDSALYFCASGQTGGGYGYTFGSGTRLTVV.

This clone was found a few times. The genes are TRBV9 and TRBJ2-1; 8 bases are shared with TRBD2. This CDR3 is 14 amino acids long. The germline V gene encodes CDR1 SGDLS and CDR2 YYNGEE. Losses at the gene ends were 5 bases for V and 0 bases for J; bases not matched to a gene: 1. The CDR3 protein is CASSTSGSYNEQFF. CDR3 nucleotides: TGTGCCAGCAGTACTAGCGGCTCCTACAATGAGCAGTTCTTC.

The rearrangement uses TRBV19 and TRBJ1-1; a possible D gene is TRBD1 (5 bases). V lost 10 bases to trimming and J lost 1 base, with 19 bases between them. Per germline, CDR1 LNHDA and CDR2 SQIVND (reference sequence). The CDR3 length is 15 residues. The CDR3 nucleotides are TGTGCCACGAGGGGAGGATTGGGGCAGAACACTGAAGCTTTCTTT. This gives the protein CATRGGLGQNTEAFF.

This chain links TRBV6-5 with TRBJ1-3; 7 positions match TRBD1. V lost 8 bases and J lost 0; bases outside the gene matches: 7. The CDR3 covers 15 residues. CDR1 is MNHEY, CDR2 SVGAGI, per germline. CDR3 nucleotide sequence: TGTGCCAGCGGAAGACAGGGACGCTCTGGAAACACCATATATTTT. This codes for CASGRQGRSGNTIYF.

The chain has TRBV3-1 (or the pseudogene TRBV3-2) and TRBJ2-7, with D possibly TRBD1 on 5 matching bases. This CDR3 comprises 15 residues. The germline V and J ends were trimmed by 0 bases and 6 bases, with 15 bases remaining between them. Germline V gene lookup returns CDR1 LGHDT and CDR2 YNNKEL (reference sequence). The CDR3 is CASSQDLGAPLEQYF. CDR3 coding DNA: TGTGCCAGCAGCCAAGATCTAGGGGCCCCGCTCGAGCAGTACTTC.

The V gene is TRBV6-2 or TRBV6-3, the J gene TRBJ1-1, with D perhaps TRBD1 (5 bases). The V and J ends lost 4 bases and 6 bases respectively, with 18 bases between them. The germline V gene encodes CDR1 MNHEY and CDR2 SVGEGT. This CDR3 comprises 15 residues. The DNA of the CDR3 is TGTGCCAGCAGTTTGGGGGGTTCGGGGTTCTCTGAAGCTTTCTTT. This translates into CASSLGGSGFSEAFF.

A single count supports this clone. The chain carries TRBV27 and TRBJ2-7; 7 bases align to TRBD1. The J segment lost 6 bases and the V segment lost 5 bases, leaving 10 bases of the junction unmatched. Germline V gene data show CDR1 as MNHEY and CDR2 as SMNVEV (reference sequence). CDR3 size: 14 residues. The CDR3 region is CASSRQGYSLEQYF. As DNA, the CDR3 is TGTGCCAGCAGTCGACAGGGATATTCGCTCGAGCAGTACTTC.

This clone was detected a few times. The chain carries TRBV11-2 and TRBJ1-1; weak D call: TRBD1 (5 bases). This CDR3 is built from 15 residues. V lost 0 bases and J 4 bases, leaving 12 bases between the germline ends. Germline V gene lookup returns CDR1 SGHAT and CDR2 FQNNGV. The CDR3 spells CASSLEIGGGTEAFF. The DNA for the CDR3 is TGTGCCAGCAGCTTAGAAATCGGGGGGGGCACTGAAGCTTTCTTT. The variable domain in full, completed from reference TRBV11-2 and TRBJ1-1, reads EAGVAQSPRYKIIEKRQSVAFWCNPISGHATLYWYQQILGQGPKLLIQFQNNGVVDDSQLPKDRFSAERLKGVDSTLKIQPAKLEDSAVYLCASSLEIGGGTEAFFGQGTRLTVV.

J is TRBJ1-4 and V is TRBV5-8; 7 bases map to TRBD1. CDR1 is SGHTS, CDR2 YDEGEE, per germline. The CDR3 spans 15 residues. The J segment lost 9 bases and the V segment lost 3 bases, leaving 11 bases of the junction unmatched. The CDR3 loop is CASSSSGTDSKKLFF. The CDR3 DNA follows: TGTGCCAGCAGCTCGTCCGGGACAGACAGTAAAAAACTGTTTTTT.

CDR3 coding DNA: TGCAGCGTTGTATCCTTCGAAAAACTGTTTTTT. Protein: CSVVSFEKLFF. The chain links TRBV29-1 to TRBJ1-4; D is unclear. The CDR3 covers 11 residues. Germline values: CDR1 SQVTM, CDR2 ANQGSEA. The germline V and J ends were trimmed by 4 bases and 8 bases, with 8 bases remaining between them.